This T cell receptor beta chain comes out of a study of T cell responses to AZD1222 COVID-19 vaccine. On this clone: What it binds is unknown.

The table came from immunoSEQ multiplex PCR; TCRdb's copy has only in-frame clones and leaves some out. The sample shows around 130,000 clones, about 88% of them seen only once. CDR1 and CDR2 from the germline V gene are MNHEY and SMNVEV (reference sequence). The CDR3 totals 16 residues. V lost 3 bases, J lost 1 base, and 7 bases stayed unmatched. Study results and limitations: The donor group comprised mostly white British people and more females; the analysis possibly underestimated clonal diversity. Samples come after the peak T cell response, not at day 14. Spike-wide vaccine-associated CD4 TCRs dominated at 160-218 and 743-854.

The chain links TRBV27 to TRBJ2-7; 9 bases are a match to TRBD2. This clonotype was sampled from an adult in good health. The sample in question was peripheral blood, obtained on day 0 of MenACWY control vaccination. In DNA, the CDR3 is TGTGCCAGCAGTTTCCTTAGCGGGAGTTCGTCCTACGAGCAGTACTTC. Translating it yields CASSFLSGSSSYEQYF.